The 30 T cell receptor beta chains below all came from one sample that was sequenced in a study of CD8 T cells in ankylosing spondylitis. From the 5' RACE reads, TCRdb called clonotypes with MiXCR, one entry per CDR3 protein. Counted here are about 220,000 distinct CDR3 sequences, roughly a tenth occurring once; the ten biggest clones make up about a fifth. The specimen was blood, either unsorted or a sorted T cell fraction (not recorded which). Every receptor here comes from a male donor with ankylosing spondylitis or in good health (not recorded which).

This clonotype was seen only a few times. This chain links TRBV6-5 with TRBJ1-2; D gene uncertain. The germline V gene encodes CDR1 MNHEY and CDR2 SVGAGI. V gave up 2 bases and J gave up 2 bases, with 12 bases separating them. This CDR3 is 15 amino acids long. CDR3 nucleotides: TGTGCCAGCAGTTACAGAAATCCAATCAACTATGGCTACACCTTC. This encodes CASSYRNPINYGYTF.

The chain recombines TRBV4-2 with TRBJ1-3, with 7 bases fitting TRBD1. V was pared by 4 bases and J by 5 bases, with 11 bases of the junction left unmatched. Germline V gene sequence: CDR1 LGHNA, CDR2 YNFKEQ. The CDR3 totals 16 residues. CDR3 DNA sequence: TGTGCCAGCAGCCCCGCTACGGGGACAGACAGAAACACCATATATTTT. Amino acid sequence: CASSPATGTDRNTIYF.

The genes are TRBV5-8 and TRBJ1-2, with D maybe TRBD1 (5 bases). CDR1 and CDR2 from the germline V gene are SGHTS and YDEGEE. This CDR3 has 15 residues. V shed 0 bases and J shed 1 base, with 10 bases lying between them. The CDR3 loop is CASSLGAGINYGYTF. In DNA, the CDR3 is TGTGCCAGCAGCTTGGGGGCAGGGATTAACTATGGCTACACCTTC.

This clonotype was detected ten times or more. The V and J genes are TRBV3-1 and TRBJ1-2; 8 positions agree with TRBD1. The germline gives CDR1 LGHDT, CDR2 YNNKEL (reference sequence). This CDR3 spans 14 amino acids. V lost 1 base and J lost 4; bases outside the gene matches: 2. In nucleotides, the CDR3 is TGTGCCAGCAGCCAAGTCAGGGGGCTCTATGGCTACACCTTC. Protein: CASSQVRGLYGYTF.

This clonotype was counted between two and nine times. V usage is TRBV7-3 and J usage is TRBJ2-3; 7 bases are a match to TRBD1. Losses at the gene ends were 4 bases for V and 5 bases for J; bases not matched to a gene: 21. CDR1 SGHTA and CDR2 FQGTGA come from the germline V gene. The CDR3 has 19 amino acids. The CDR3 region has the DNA TGTGCCAGCAGCTCGACAGGGCCCTTGGGGCCTAGAGGGGGAGATACGCAGTATTTT. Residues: CASSSTGPLGPRGGDTQYF.

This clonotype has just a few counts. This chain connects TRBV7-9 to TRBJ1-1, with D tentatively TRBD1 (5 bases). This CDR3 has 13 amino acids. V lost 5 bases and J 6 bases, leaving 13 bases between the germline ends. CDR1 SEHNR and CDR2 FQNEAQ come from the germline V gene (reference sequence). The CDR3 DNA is TGTGCCAGCAGCCCCGAACCGGGACCTGAAGCTTTCTTT. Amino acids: CASSPEPGPEAFF.

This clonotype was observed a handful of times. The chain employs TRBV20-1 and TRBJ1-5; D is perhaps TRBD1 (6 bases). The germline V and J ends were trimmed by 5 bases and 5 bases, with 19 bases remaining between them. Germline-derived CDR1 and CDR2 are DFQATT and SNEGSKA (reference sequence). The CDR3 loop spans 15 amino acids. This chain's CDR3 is CSAAPIDKGDQPQHF. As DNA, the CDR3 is TGCAGTGCTGCCCCTATCGACAAGGGGGATCAGCCCCAGCATTTT.

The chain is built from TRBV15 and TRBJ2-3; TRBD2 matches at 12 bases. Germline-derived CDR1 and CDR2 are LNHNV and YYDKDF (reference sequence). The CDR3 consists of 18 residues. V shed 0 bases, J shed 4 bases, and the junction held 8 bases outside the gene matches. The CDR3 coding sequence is TGTGCCACCAGCAGAGATATTGGGCTAGCGGGGGGGTCAGATACGCAGTATTTT. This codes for CATSRDIGLAGGSDTQYF. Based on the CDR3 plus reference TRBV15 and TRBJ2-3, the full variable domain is DAMVIQNPRYQVTQFGKPVTLSCSQTLNHNVMYWYQQKSSQAPKLLFHYYDKDFNNEADTPDNFQSRRPNTSFCFLDIRSPGLGDTAMYLCATSRDIGLAGGSDTQYFGPGTRLTVL.

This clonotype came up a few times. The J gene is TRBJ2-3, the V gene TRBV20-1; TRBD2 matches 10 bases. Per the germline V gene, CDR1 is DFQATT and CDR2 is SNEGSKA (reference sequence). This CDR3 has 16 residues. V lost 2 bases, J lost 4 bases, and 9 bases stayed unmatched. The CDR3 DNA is TGCAGTGCTAGACTAGCGGGGGAAAGGGCGCCAGATACGCAGTATTTT. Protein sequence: CSARLAGERAPDTQYF.

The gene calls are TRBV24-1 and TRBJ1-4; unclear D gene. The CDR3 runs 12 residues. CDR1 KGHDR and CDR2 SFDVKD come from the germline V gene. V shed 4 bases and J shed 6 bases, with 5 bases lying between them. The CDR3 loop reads CATSDSYEKLFF. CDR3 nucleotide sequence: TGTGCCACCAGTGACTCGTATGAAAAACTGTTTTTT.

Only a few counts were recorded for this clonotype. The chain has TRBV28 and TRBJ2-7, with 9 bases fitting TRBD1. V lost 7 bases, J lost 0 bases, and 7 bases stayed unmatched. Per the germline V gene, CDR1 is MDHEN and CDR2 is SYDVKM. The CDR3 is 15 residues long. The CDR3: CASTGQGSSSYEQYF. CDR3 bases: TGTGCCAGCACCGGACAGGGGTCGAGCTCCTACGAGCAGTACTTC.

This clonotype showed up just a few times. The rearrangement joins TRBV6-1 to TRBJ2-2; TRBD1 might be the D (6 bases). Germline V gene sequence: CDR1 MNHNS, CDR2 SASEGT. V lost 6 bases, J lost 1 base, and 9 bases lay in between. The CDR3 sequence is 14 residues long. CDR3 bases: TGTGCCAGCAGAATGGACAGGAACACCGGGGAGCTGTTTTTT. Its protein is CASRMDRNTGELFF.

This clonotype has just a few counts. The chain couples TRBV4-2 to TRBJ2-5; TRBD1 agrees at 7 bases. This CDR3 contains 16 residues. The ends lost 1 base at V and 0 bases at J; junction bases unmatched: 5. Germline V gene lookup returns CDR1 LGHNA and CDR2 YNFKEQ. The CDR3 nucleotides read TGTGCCAGCAGCCAAGGACTCGACAGGGACCAAGAGACCCAGTACTTC. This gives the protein CASSQGLDRDQETQYF.

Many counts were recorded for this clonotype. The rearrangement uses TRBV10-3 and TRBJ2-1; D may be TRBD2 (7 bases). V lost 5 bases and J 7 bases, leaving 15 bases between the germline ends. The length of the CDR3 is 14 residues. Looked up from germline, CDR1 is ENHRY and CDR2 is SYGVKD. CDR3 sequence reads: CAISRGGGENEQFF. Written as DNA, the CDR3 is TGTGCCATCAGTAGAGGGGGGGGGGAAAATGAGCAGTTCTTC.

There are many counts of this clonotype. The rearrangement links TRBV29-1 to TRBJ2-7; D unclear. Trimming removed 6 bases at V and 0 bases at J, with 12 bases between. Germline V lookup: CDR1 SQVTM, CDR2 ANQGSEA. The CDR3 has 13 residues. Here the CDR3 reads CSVAGDDSYEQYF. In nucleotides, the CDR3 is TGCAGCGTGGCTGGGGATGACTCCTACGAGCAGTACTTC.

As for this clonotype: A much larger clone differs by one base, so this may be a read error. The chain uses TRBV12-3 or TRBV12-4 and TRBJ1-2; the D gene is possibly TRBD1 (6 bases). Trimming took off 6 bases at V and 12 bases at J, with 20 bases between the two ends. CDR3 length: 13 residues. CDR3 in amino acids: CASSTDRSQGDTF. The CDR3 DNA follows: TGTGCCAGCAGCACGGACAGATCTCAGGGCGACACCTTC.

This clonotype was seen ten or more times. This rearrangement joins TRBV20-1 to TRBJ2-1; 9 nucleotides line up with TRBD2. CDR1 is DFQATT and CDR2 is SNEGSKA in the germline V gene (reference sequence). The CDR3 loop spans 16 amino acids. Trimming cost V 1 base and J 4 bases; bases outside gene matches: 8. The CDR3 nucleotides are TGCAGTGCTAGAGCAGCGGGGGGAGTTTCTTACAATGAGCAGTTCTTC. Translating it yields CSARAAGGVSYNEQFF.

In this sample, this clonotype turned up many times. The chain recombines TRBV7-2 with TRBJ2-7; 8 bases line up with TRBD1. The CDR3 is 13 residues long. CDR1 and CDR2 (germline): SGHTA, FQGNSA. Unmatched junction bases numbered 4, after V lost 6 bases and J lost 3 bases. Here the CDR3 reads CASRVGQGYEQYF. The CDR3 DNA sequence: TGTGCCAGCAGGGTTGGACAGGGCTACGAGCAGTACTTC.

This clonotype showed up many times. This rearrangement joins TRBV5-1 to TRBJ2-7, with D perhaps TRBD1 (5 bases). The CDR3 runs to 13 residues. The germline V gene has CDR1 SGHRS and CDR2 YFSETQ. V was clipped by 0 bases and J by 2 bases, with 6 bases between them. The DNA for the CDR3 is TGCGCCAGCAGCTTGGACAGGACCTACGAGCAGTACTTC. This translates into CASSLDRTYEQYF. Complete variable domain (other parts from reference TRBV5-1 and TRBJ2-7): KAGVTQTPRYLIKTRGQQVTLSCSPISGHRSVSWYQQTPGQGLQFLFEYFSETQRNKGNFPGRFSGRQFSNSRSEMNVSTLELGDSALYLCASSLDRTYEQYFGPGTRLTVT.

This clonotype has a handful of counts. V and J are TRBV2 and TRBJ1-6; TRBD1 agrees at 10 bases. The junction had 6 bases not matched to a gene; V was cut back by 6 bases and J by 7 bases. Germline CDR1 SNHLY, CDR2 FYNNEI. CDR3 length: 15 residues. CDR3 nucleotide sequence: TGTGCCAGCAGCTACGGGACAGGGGACAATTCACCCCTCCACTTT. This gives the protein CASSYGTGDNSPLHF.

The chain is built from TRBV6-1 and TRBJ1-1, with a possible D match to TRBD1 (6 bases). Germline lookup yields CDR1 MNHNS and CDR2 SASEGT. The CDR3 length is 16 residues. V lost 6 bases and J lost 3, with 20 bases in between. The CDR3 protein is CASSRPPGQMDTEAFF. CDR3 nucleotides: TGTGCCAGCAGCCGGCCTCCCGGACAGATGGACACTGAAGCTTTCTTT.

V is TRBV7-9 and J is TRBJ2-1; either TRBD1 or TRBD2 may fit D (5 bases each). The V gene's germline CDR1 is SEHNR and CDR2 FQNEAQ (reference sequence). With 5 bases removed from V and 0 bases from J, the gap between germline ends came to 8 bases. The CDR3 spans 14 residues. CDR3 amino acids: CASSGTYSYNEQFF. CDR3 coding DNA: TGTGCCAGCAGCGGGACCTACTCCTACAATGAGCAGTTCTTC.

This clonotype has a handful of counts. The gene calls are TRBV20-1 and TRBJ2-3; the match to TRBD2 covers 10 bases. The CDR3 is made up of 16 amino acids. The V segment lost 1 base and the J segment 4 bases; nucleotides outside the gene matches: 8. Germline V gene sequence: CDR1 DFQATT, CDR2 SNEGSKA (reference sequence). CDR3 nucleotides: TGCAGTGCTAGAGTTGAGCGGGGGGGAGGCGCAGATACGCAGTATTTT. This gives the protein CSARVERGGGADTQYF.

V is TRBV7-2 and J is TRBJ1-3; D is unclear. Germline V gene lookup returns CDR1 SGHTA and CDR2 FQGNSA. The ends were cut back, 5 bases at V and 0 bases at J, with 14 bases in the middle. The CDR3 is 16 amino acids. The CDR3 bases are TGTGCCAGCAGCCAGCTAGCCCCGCCCTCTGGAAACACCATATATTTT. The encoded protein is CASSQLAPPSGNTIYF.

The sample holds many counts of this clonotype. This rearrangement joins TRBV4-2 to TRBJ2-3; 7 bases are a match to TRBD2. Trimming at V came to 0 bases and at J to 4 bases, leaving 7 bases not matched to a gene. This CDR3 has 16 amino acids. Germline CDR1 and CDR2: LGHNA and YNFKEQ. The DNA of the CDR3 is TGTGCCAGCAGCCAAGATCGACTAGCTGGGCCAGATACGCAGTATTTT. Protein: CASSQDRLAGPDTQYF.

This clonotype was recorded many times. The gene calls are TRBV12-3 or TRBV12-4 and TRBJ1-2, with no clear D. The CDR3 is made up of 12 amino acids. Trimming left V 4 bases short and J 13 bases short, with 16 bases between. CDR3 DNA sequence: TGTGCCAGCAGTTCCTTGCGGACTTGGGGCACCTTC. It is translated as CASSSLRTWGTF.

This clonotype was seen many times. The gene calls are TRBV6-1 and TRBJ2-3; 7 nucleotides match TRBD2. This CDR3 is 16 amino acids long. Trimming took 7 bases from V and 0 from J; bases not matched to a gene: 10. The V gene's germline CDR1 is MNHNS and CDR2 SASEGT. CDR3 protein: CASTDLGGTSTDTQYF. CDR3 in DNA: TGTGCCAGCACCGACCTCGGGGGGACTAGCACAGATACGCAGTATTTT.

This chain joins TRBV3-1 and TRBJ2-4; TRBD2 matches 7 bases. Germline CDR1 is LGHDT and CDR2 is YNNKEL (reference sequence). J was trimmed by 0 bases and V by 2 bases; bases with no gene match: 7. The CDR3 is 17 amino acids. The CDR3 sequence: CASSQPQWGGAKNIQYF. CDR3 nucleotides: TGTGCCAGCAGCCAACCACAATGGGGGGGAGCCAAAAACATTCAGTACTTC.

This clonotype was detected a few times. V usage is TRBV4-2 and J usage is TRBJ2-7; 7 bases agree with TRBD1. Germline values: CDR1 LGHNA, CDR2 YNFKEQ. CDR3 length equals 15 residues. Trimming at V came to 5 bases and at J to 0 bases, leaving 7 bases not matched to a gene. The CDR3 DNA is TGTGCCAGCAGCGGCCGGGACAGACTCTCCTACGAGCAGTACTTC. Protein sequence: CASSGRDRLSYEQYF.

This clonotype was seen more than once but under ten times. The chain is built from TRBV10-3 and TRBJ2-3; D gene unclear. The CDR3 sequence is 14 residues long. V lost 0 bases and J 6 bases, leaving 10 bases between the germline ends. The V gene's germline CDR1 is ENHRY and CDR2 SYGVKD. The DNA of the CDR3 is TGTGCCATCAGTGAGTCAGATGGAGCCGATACGCAGTATTTT. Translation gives CAISESDGADTQYF.